The text below deals with one T cell receptor (beta chain). The record originates from a study of T cell responses to AZD1222 COVID-19 vaccine. Trimming left V 1 base short and J 4 bases short, with 6 bases between. CDR3 length: 13 amino acids. Method: immunoSEQ multiplex PCR; TCRdb's copy keeps in-frame clones and lacks some. The table has about 140,000 clones, just over 90% seen once. This chain connects TRBV12-3 or TRBV12-4 to TRBJ2-3; possible D gene TRBD2, 6 bases. The sequencing used peripheral blood, collected on day 0 of AZD1222 vaccination. This sequence originates from an adult in good health. The chain's CDR3 is CASSLGGADTQYF. CDR3 in DNA: TGTGCCAGCAGTTTAGGGGGGGCAGATACGCAGTATTTT.